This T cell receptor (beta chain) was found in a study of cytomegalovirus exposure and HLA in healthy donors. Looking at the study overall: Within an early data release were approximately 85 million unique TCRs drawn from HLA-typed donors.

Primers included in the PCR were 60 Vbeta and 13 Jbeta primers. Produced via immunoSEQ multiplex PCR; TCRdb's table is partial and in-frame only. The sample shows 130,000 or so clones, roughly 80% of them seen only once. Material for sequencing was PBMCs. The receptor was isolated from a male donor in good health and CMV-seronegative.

CDR3: CASGLAGGRSYNEQFF. Written as DNA, the CDR3 is TGTGCCAGTGGACTAGCGGGAGGACGCTCCTACAATGAGCAGTTCTTC. This sequence joins TRBV19 and TRBJ2-1, with 14 bases matching TRBD2. Germline V gives CDR1 LNHDA, CDR2 SQIVND (reference sequence). Losses at the gene ends were 8 bases for V and 0 bases for J; bases not matched to a gene: 3. This CDR3 is 16 amino acids long.